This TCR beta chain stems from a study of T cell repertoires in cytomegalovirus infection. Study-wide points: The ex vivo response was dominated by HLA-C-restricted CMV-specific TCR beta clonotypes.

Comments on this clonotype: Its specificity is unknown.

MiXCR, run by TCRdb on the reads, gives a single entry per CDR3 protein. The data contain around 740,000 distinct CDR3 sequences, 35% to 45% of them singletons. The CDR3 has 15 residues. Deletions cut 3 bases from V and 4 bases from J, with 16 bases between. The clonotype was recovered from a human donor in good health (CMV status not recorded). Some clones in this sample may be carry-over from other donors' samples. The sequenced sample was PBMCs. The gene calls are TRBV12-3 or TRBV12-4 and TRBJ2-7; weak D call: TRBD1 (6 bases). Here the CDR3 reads CASSFRAGDTYEQYF. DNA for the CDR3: TGTGCCAGCAGTTTCCGGGCAGGGGATACGTACGAGCAGTACTTC.